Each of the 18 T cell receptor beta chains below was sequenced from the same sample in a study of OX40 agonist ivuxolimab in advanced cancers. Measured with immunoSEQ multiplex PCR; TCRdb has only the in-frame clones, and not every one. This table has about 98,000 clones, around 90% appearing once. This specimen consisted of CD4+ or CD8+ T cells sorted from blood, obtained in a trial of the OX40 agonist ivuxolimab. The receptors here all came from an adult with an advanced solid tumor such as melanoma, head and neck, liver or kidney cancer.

CDR3 in amino acids: CASSPLGTEAFF. The CDR3 DNA reads TGTGCCAGCAGCCCCCTCGGTACTGAAGCTTTCTTT. V is TRBV5-4 and J is TRBJ1-1; D gene unclear. The CDR3 contains 12 residues. The V gene lost 4 bases and the J gene lost 5 bases, with 9 bases spanning the gap. CDR1 and CDR2 (germline): SGHNT, YYREEE (reference sequence).

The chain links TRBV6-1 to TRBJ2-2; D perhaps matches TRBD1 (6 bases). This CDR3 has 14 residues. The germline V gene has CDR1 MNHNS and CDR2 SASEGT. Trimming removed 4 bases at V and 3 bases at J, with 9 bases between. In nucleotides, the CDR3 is TGTGCCAGCAGTGCCACAGGGTACACCGGGGAGCTGTTTTTT. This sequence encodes CASSATGYTGELFF.

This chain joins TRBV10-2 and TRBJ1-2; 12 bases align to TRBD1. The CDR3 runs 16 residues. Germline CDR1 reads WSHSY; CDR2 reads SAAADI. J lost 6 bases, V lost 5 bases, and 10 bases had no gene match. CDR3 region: CASSRAGTGGEDGYTF. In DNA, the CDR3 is TGCGCCAGCAGTCGCGCCGGGACAGGGGGCGAAGATGGCTACACCTTC.

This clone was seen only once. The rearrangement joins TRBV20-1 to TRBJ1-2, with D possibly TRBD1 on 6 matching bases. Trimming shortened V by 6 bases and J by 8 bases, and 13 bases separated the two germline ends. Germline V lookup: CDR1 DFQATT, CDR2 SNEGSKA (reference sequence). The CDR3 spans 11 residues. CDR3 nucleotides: TGCAGTGCCAGGGGAGATGGCGGCTACACCTTC. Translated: CSARGDGGYTF.

This CDR3 is CASSLMVGGQPQHF. CDR3 in DNA: TGTGCCAGCAGTTTAATGGTCGGGGGGCAGCCCCAGCATTTT. The V call is TRBV28, the J call TRBJ1-5; tentative D call: TRBD1 (5 bases). Germline-derived CDR1 and CDR2 are MDHEN and SYDVKM. V dropped 2 bases and J dropped 7 bases, with 12 bases sitting between them. The CDR3 length is 14 residues.

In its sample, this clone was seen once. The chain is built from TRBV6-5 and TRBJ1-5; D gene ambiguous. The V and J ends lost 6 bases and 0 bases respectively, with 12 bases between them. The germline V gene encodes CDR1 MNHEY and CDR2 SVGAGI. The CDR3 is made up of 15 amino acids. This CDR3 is CASSHIGYSNQPQHF. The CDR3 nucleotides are TGTGCCAGCAGCCACATAGGGTATAGCAATCAGCCCCAGCATTTT.

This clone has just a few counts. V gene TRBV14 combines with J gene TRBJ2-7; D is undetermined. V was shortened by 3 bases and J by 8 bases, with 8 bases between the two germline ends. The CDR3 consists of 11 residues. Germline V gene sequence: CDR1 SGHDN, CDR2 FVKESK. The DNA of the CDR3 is TGTGCCAGCAGCCACACCGTACAGCAGTACTTC. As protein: CASSHTVQQYF.

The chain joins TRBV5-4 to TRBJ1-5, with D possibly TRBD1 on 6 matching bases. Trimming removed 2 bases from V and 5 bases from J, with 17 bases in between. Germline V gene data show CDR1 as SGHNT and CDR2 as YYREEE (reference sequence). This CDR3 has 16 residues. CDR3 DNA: TGTGCCAGCAGCTTAGGGGGGAATCGGCTCGATCAGCCCCAGCATTTT. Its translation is CASSLGGNRLDQPQHF. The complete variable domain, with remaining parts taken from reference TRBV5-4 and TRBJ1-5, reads ETGVTQSPTHLIKTRGQQVTLRCSSQSGHNTVSWYQQALGQGPQFIFQYYREEENGRGNFPPRFSGLQFPNYSSELNVNALELDDSALYLCASSLGGNRLDQPQHFGDGTRLSIL.

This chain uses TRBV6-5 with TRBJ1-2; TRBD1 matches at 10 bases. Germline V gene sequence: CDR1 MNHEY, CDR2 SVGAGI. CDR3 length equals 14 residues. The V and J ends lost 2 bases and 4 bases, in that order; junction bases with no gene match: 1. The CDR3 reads CASSYGDRGYGYTF. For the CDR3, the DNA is TGTGCCAGCAGTTACGGGGACAGGGGCTATGGCTACACCTTC.

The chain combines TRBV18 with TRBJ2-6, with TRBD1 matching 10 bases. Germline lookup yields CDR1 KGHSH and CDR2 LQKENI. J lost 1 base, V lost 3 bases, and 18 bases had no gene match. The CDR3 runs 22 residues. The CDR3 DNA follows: TGTGCCAGCTCACCGGATTGGGGACAGGGGTGGTTCGAGTCTTCTGGGGCCAACGTCCTGACTTTC. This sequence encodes CASSPDWGQGWFESSGANVLTF.

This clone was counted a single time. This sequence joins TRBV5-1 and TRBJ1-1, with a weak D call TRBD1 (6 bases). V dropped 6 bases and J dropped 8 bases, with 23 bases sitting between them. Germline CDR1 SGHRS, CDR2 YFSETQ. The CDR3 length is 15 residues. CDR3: CASTTGGEALGEAFF. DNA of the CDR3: TGCGCCAGCACCACGGGGGGCGAGGCTCTAGGGGAAGCTTTCTTT.

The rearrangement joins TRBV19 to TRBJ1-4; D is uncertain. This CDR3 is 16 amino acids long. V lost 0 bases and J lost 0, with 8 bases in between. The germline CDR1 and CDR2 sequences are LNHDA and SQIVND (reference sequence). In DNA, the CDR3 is TGTGCCAGTAGTATAGATCGGTCCACAACTAATGAAAAACTGTTTTTT. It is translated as CASSIDRSTTNEKLFF.

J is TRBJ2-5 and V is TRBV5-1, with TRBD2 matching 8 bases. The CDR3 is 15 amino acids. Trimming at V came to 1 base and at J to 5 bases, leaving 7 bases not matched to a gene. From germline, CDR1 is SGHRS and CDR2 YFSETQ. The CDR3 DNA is TGCGCCAGCAGCTTGTCGGCGGGGGGAGGGGAGACCCAGTACTTC. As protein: CASSLSAGGGETQYF. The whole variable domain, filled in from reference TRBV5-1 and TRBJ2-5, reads KAGVTQTPRYLIKTRGQQVTLSCSPISGHRSVSWYQQTPGQGLQFLFEYFSETQRNKGNFPGRFSGRQFSNSRSEMNVSTLELGDSALYLCASSLSAGGGETQYFGPGTRLLVL.

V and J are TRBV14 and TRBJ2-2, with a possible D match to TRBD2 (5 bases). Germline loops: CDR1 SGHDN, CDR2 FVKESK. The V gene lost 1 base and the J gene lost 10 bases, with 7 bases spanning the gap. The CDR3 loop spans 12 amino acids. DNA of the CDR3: TGTGCCAGCAGCCAAGTTCGGGAGGAGCTGTTTTTT. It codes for CASSQVREELFF.

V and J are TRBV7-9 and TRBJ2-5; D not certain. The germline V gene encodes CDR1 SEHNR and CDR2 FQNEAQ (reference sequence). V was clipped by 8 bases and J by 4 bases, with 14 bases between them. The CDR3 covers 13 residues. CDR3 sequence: CASSGAGGETQYF. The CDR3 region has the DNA TGTGCCAGCTCGGGTGCCGGTGGAGAGACCCAGTACTTC.

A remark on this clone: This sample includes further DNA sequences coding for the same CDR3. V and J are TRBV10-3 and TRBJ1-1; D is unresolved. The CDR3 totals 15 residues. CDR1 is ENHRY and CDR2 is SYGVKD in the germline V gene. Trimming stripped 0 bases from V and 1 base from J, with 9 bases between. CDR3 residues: CAISESRTKNTEAFF. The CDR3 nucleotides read TGTGCCATCAGTGAGTCGAGGACTAAGAACACTGAAGCTTTCTTT.

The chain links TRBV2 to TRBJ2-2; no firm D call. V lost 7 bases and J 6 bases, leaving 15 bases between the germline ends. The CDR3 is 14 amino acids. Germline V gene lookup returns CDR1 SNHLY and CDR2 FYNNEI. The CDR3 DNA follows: TGTGCCAGCACTATAGATGGTTATTCCGGGGAGCTGTTTTTT. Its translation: CASTIDGYSGELFF.

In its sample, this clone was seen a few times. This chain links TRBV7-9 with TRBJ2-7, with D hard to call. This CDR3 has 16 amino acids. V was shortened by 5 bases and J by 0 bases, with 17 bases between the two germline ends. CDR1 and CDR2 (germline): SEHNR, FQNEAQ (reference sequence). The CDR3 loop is CASSPKFEQNSYEQYF. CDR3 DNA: TGTGCCAGCAGCCCGAAGTTCGAGCAGAACTCCTACGAGCAGTACTTC.